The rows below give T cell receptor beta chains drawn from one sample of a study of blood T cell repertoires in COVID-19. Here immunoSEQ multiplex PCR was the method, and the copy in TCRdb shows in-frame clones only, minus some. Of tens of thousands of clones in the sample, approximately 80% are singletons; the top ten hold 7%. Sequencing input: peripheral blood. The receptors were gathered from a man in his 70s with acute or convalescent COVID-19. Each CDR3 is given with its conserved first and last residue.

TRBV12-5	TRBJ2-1	CASGLEVGGSYNEQFF
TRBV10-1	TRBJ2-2	CASSEAPNTGELFF
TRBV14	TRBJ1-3	CASSPGGNTIYF
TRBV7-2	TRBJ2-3	CASSLGSAADTQYF
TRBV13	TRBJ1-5	CASSLFGSNQPQHF
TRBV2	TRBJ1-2	CASSMRDRGGYTF
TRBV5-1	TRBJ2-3	CASSFGETDTQYF
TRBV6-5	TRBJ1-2	CASRLQGVVDGYTF
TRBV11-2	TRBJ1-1	CASSQDRLNTEAFF
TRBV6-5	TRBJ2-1	CASSYGGAVNEQFF
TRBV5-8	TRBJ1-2	CASSLEITGWRSYTF
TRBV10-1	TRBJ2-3	CASSASGEADTQYF
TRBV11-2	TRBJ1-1	CASSYRQGANTEAFF
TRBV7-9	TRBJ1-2	CASSPGQNYGYTF
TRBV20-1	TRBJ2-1	CSASDRTRGNEQFF
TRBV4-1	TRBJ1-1	CASSQEFRAREAFF
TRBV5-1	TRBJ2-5	CASSLVAGTSGGGAQYF
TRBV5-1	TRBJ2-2	CASSGGQGSTGELFF
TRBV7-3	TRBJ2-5	CASSLSDRGTQYF
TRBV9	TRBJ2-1	CASSVGWAGNNEQFF
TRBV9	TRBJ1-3	CASSGLRGPGTGNTIYF
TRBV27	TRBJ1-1	CASSLTEMNTEAFF
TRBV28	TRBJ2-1	CASSTSRTGRGSYNEQFF
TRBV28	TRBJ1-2	CASRFDRGRSGYTF
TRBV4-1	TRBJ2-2	CASSRPPGGPATGELFF
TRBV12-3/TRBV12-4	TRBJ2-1	CASSLWGVEQFF
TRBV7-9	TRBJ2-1	CASSSLPGQNYNEQFF
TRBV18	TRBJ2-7	CASSPGQGTYEQYF
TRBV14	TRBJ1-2	CASSQRIQGSDGYTF
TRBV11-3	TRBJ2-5	CASSASGTYGETQYF
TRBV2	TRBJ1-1	CASSEEQRGTEAFF
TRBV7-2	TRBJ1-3	CASSLQIGNTIYF
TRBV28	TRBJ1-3	CASRQGVLSSGNTIYF
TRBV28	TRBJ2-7	CASSTAGTYEQYF
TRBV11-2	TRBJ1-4	CASSFRGLRNEKLFF
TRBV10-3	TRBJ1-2	CAITGLTGHAVTF
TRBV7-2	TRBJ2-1	CASSLGQSIYNEQFF
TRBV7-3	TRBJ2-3	CASSLSQGGGTDTQYF
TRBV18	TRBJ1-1	CASSPSTGRNTEAFF
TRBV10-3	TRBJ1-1	CAIRGPRGMNTEAFF
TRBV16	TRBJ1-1	CASSRDRGNTEAFF
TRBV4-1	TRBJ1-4	CASSQPSSGLNEKLFF
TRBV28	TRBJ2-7	CASSFHAGYEQYF
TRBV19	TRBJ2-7	CASSPGTGDYEQYF
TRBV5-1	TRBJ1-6	CASSFENPNSPLHF
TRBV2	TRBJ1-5	CASSIDQGQPQHF